The 26 T cell receptor beta chains given below trace back to one sample, sequenced in a study of T cells in Graves' hyperthyroidism and ophthalmopathy. Amplification of TCR beta CDR3 regions used RNA as the template. The HTBI primer set served for first-round RT-PCR of the TCR CDR3. Via MiXCR, TCRdb re-called the multiplex PCR reads, giving one row per CDR3 protein. There are a few hundred thousand distinct CDR3 sequences in the sample; approximately 17% occur only once, and less than 45% lies in the top ten. The sample consisted of blood. These receptors were taken from a man aged 18 to 29 with Graves' ophthalmopathy.

V and J are TRBV20-1 and TRBJ2-2, with D perhaps matching TRBD2 (6 bases). Germline V lookup: CDR1 DFQATT, CDR2 SNEGSKA (reference sequence). This CDR3 has 13 residues. With 6 bases removed from V and 5 bases from J, the gap between germline ends came to 13 bases. This CDR3 is CSALGGVTGELFF. CDR3 DNA sequence: TGCAGTGCACTCGGCGGGGTAACCGGGGAGCTGTTTTTT.

This chain joins TRBV6-6 and TRBJ2-4; D remains unclear. Germline CDR1 and CDR2: MNHNY and SVGAGI (reference sequence). The V end lost 0 bases, the J end lost 0 bases, and 9 bases lay between the germline ends. CDR3 size: 16 residues. This CDR3 is CASSYSPAEAKNIQYF. In DNA, the CDR3 is TGTGCCAGCAGTTACTCCCCGGCAGAAGCCAAAAACATTCAGTACTTC.

Many counts were recorded for this clonotype. The rearrangement joins TRBV7-6 to TRBJ1-2, with no clear D. Germline loops: CDR1 SGHVS, CDR2 FNYEAQ. This CDR3 has 13 amino acids. V was clipped by 3 bases and J by 4 bases, with 9 bases between them. This CDR3 is CASSFASGYGYTF. Here the CDR3 DNA reads TGTGCCAGCAGCTTCGCATCCGGCTATGGCTACACCTTC.

The J gene is TRBJ2-5, the V gene TRBV20-1, with unresolved D. Germline assignment: CDR1 DFQATT and CDR2 SNEGSKA (reference sequence). The V gene lost 3 bases and the J gene lost 4 bases, with 6 bases spanning the gap. The CDR3 covers 11 residues. Written as DNA, the CDR3 is TGCAGTGCTAGCACAAGAGAGACCCAGTACTTC. Protein: CSASTRETQYF.

This clonotype occurred a few times. This chain links TRBV5-4 with TRBJ1-1; 7 nucleotides match TRBD1. This CDR3 spans 14 amino acids. The germline V gene has CDR1 SGHNT and CDR2 YYREEE (reference sequence). Losses at the gene ends were 4 bases for V and 4 bases for J; bases not matched to a gene: 7. The CDR3 region has the DNA TGTGCCAGCAGCCCAGGACAGGAAGTCACTGAAGCTTTCTTT. Its translation: CASSPGQEVTEAFF.

The table lists this clonotype with a few counts. The chain carries TRBV20-1 and TRBJ2-5, with unresolved D. Germline lookup yields CDR1 DFQATT and CDR2 SNEGSKA (reference sequence). Trimming removed 2 bases from V and 4 bases from J, with 8 bases in between. The CDR3 totals 12 residues. CDR3 sequence reads: CSARQTLETQYF. DNA of the CDR3: TGCAGTGCTAGACAGACTCTAGAGACCCAGTACTTC.

The chain has TRBV3-1 and TRBJ2-7, with D possibly matching TRBD2 (6 bases). The V end lost 2 bases, the J end lost 5 bases, and 13 bases lay between the germline ends. Per the germline V gene, CDR1 is LGHDT and CDR2 is YNNKEL (reference sequence). The CDR3 has 14 residues. CDR3 DNA: TGTGCCAGCAGCCAACCGGCGGGGCTCGACGAGCAGTACTTC. Its translation: CASSQPAGLDEQYF.

This clonotype occurred many times. The CDR3 sequence is CASSADRRREKLFF. DNA of the CDR3: TGTGCCAGCAGCGCGGACAGGCGACGTGAAAAACTGTTTTTT. The J gene is TRBJ1-4, the V gene TRBV7-9; 7 bases fit TRBD1. V gave up 5 bases and J gave up 7 bases; unmatched junction bases: 7. The CDR3 is 14 residues long. Germline CDR1 is SEHNR and CDR2 is FQNEAQ (reference sequence).

This clonotype was counted only a few times. V and J are TRBV3-1 and TRBJ2-2; D ambiguous. The V gene's germline CDR1 is LGHDT and CDR2 YNNKEL (reference sequence). The length of the CDR3 is 14 residues. V was pared by 5 bases and J by 6 bases, with 13 bases between. The CDR3 DNA sequence: TGTGCCAGCAGCTTAACAGAACATCCCGGGGAGCTGTTTTTT. Translated: CASSLTEHPGELFF.

This clonotype was picked up many times. This chain joins TRBV28 and TRBJ1-1; the D is unclear. CDR3 size: 14 residues. V lost 5 bases, J lost 8 bases, and 18 bases lay in between. The germline V gene has CDR1 MDHEN and CDR2 SYDVKM. CDR3 nucleotide sequence: TGTGCCAGCAGTCTCGCGACGACAACCTCGGAAGCTTTCTTT. This encodes CASSLATTTSEAFF. The entire variable domain, with the rest obtained from reference TRBV28 and TRBJ1-1, is as follows: DVKVTQSSRYLVKRTGEKVFLECVQDMDHENMFWYRQDPGLGLRLIYFSYDVKMKEKGDIPEGYSVSREKKERFSLILESASTNQTSMYLCASSLATTTSEAFFGQGTRLTVV.

This clonotype was counted a single time. The rearrangement joins TRBV12-3 or TRBV12-4 to TRBJ1-5; tentatively, D is TRBD1 (5 bases). V lost 5 bases, J lost 0 bases, and 11 bases lay in between. The CDR3 is 15 amino acids. The CDR3 DNA sequence: TGTGCCAGCAGTACCGGGGGTAATAGCAATCAGCCCCAGCATTTT. Protein product: CASSTGGNSNQPQHF.

This sequence joins TRBV5-1 and TRBJ1-3, with 8 bases that match TRBD1. The CDR3 covers 15 residues. Trimming at V came to 5 bases and at J to 0 bases, leaving 4 bases not matched to a gene. Germline V CDR1 and CDR2: SGHRS, YFSETQ. In DNA, the CDR3 is TGCGCCAGCAGTCGGGACAGGACCTCTGGAAACACCATATATTTT. The encoded protein is CASSRDRTSGNTIYF.

This clonotype was detected a few times. The V gene is TRBV3-1, the J gene TRBJ2-5, with TRBD2 matching 8 bases. The CDR3 covers 16 residues. Unmatched junction bases numbered 6, after V lost 1 base and J lost 2 bases. Germline CDR1 and CDR2: LGHDT and YNNKEL (reference sequence). CDR3 protein: CASSQVDSGEQETQYF. CDR3 nucleotide sequence: TGTGCCAGCAGCCAAGTTGATAGCGGGGAGCAAGAGACCCAGTACTTC.

The chain couples TRBV20-1 to TRBJ1-6; D is undetermined. CDR1 and CDR2 from the germline V gene are DFQATT and SNEGSKA (reference sequence). This CDR3 has 15 amino acids. Trimming cost V 4 bases and J 2 bases, with 12 bases left between them. CDR3 in DNA: TGCAGTGCTATCCCCCCGGCCCCCTATAATTCACCCCTCCACTTT. This gives the protein CSAIPPAPYNSPLHF.

V gene TRBV12-3 or TRBV12-4 combines with J gene TRBJ1-2; 7 bases fit TRBD1. CDR3 length equals 15 residues. Trimming cost V 0 bases and J 4 bases; bases outside gene matches: 5. The CDR3 loop is CASSLAGNRGYGYTF. In DNA, the CDR3 is TGTGCCAGCAGTTTAGCGGGGAACAGGGGCTATGGCTACACCTTC.

J is TRBJ2-2 and V is TRBV9; TRBD1 or TRBD2 may be the D gene (5 bases each). V was shortened by 3 bases and J by 9 bases, with 15 bases between the two germline ends. This CDR3 has 14 amino acids. The V gene's germline CDR1 is SGDLS and CDR2 YYNGEE. The CDR3 loop reads CASSANGAHRELFF. In nucleotides, the CDR3 is TGTGCCAGCAGCGCGAACGGGGCTCACAGGGAGCTGTTTTTT.

This clonotype was seen many times. The chain combines TRBV15 with TRBJ1-6; weak D call: TRBD1 (5 bases). The germline CDR1 and CDR2 sequences are LNHNV and YYDKDF (reference sequence). This CDR3 comprises 12 residues. Trimming removed 4 bases from V and 9 bases from J, with 7 bases in between. CDR3 amino acids: CATSMGVSPLHF. CDR3 DNA sequence: TGTGCCACCAGCATGGGGGTTTCACCCCTCCACTTT.

This clonotype has ten or more counts. The genes are TRBV7-8 and TRBJ1-2; 10 positions agree with TRBD1. This CDR3 is built from 15 residues. V shed 1 base, J shed 4 bases, and the junction held 3 bases outside the gene matches. Germline V gene lookup returns CDR1 SGHVS and CDR2 FQNEAQ. The CDR3 is CASSLGGTGVYGYTF. The CDR3, as DNA: TGTGCCAGCAGCTTAGGGGGGACAGGGGTCTATGGCTACACCTTC. Together with reference TRBV7-8 and TRBJ1-2, the CDR3 gives the full variable domain: GAGVSQSPRYKVAKRGQDVALRCDPISGHVSLFWYQQALGQGPEFLTYFQNEAQLDKSGLPSDRFFAERPEGSVSTLKIQRTQQEDSAVYLCASSLGGTGVYGYTFGSGTRLTVV.

V gene TRBV20-1 combines with J gene TRBJ1-1; 7 bases match TRBD1. Germline V gene sequence: CDR1 DFQATT, CDR2 SNEGSKA (reference sequence). This CDR3 spans 16 amino acids. V lost 1 base and J lost 1; bases outside the gene matches: 9. The CDR3 sequence is CSARVTSGTENTEAFF. The CDR3 nucleotides are TGCAGTGCTAGAGTCACCTCCGGGACAGAGAACACTGAAGCTTTCTTT.

This clonotype has at least ten counts. The V gene is TRBV3-1, the J gene TRBJ2-2; D is unclear. CDR1 LGHDT and CDR2 YNNKEL come from the germline V gene (reference sequence). The CDR3 sequence is 13 residues long. Trimming pared 3 bases from V and 0 bases from J, leaving 2 bases between. CDR3: CASSHPNTGELFF. CDR3 bases: TGTGCCAGCAGCCACCCGAACACCGGGGAGCTGTTTTTT.

This clonotype occurred a few times. The chain joins TRBV3-1 to TRBJ2-7; D is undetermined. CDR1 LGHDT and CDR2 YNNKEL come from the germline V gene (reference sequence). This CDR3 is 15 amino acids long. Deletions cut 0 bases from V and 5 bases from J, with 14 bases between. In DNA form, the CDR3 reads TGTGCCAGCAGCCAAGATCAACGCCTCGTGGACGAGCAGTACTTC. This translates into CASSQDQRLVDEQYF.

This clonotype was detected a few times. The rearrangement links TRBV20-1 to TRBJ2-3, with 7 bases aligning to TRBD1. J gave up 5 bases and V 0 bases, and 2 bases lay outside the gene matches. CDR1 DFQATT and CDR2 SNEGSKA come from the germline V gene (reference sequence). The CDR3 has 13 amino acids. The CDR3 here is CSARDSGGDTQYF. The CDR3 coding sequence is TGCAGTGCTAGAGATTCAGGGGGAGATACGCAGTATTTT.

This clonotype has just one count. The chain couples TRBV19 to TRBJ1-2; tentatively, D is TRBD1 (6 bases). Trimming removed 8 bases from V and 4 bases from J, with 26 bases in between. Germline V gene data show CDR1 as LNHDA and CDR2 as SQIVND (reference sequence). This CDR3 spans 17 amino acids. In DNA, the CDR3 is TGTGCCAGTCGTCCCCCGACCCTCCCCGACAGGCGCTATGGCTACACCTTC. It codes for CASRPPTLPDRRYGYTF.

V and J are TRBV29-1 and TRBJ1-1; TRBD1 matches 7 bases. The CDR3 runs 13 residues. V lost 7 bases and J lost 1; bases outside the gene matches: 6. The germline CDR1 and CDR2 sequences are SQVTM and ANQGSEA. For the CDR3, the DNA is TGCAGCGCGATACAGGGGTCGAACACTGAAGCTTTCTTT. Translated, it gives CSAIQGSNTEAFF.

The table lists this clonotype with a few counts. V is TRBV13 and J is TRBJ1-4, with D possibly matching TRBD1 (5 bases). V was trimmed by 5 bases and J by 5 bases, leaving 12 bases between them. CDR3 length equals 14 residues. Looked up from germline, CDR1 is PRHDT and CDR2 is FYEKMQ (reference sequence). The CDR3 DNA reads TGTGCCAGCAGCGCCGGGGGACTGAATGAAAAACTGTTTTTT. Encoded protein: CASSAGGLNEKLFF.

This clonotype was observed a few times. CDR3 residues: CASSRQLTGVTSGNTIYF. For the CDR3, the DNA is TGTGCCAGCAGCCGACAGCTGACAGGGGTGACCTCTGGAAACACCATATATTTT. The chain combines TRBV3-1 with TRBJ1-3; 8 bases are a match to TRBD1. Losses at the gene ends were 4 bases for V and 0 bases for J; bases not matched to a gene: 11. CDR3 length: 18 residues. Germline V gene data show CDR1 as LGHDT and CDR2 as YNNKEL (reference sequence). The full variable domain, rest sourced from reference TRBV3-1 and TRBJ1-3, is DTAVSQTPKYLVTQMGNDKSIKCEQNLGHDTMYWYKQDSKKFLKIMFSYNNKELIINETVPNRFSPKSPDKAHLNLHINSLELGDSAVYFCASSRQLTGVTSGNTIYFGEGSWLTVV.